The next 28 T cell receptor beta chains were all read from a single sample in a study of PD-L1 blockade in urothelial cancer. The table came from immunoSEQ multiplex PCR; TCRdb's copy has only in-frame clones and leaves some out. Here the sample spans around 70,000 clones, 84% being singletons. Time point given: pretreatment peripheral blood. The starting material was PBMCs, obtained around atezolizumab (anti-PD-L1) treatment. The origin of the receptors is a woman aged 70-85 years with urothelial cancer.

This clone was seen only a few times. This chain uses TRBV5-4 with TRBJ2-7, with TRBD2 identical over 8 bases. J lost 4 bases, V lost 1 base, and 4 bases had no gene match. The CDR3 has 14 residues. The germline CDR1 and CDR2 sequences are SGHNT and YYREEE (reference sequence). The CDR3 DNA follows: TGTGCCAGCAGCTTGATAGCGGGGACTTACGAGCAGTACTTC. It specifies CASSLIAGTYEQYF.

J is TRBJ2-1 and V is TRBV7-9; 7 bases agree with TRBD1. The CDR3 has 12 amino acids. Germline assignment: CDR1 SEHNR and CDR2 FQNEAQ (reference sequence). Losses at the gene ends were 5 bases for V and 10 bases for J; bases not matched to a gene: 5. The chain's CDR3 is CASSKTGVEQFF. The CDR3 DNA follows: TGTGCCAGCAGCAAAACAGGGGTCGAGCAGTTCTTC.

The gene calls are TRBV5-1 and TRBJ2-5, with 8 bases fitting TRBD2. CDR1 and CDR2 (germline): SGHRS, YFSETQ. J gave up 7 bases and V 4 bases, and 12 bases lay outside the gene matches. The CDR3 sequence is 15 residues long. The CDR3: CASSQEGLGRGTQYF. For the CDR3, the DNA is TGCGCCAGCAGCCAGGAGGGACTCGGGAGGGGGACCCAGTACTTC.

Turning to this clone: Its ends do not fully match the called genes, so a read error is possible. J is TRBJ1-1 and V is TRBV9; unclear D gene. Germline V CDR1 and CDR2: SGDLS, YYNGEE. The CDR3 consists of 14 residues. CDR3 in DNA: TGTGCCAGCGGCGTAGTAGAACGGAGTCCTGAAGCTTTCTTT. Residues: CASGVVERSPEAFF.

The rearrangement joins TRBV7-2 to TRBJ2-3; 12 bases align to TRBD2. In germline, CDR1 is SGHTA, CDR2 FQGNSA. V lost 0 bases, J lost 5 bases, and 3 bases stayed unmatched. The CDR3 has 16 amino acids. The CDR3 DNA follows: TGTGCCAGCAGCTTAGCGCTAGCGGGGGGGCGAGATACGCAGTATTTT. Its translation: CASSLALAGGRDTQYF. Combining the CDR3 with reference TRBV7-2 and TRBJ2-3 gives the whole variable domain GAGVSQSPSNKVTEKGKDVELRCDPISGHTALYWYRQSLGQGLEFLIYFQGNSAPDKSGLPSDRFSAERTGGSVSTLTIQRTQQEDSAVYLCASSLALAGGRDTQYFGPGTRLTVL.

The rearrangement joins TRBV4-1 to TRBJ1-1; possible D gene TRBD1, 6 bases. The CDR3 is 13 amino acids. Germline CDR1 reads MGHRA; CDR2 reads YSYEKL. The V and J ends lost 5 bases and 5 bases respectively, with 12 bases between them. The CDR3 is CASSEGEGTEAFF. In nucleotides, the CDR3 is TGCGCCAGCAGCGAGGGGGAAGGGACTGAAGCTTTCTTT.

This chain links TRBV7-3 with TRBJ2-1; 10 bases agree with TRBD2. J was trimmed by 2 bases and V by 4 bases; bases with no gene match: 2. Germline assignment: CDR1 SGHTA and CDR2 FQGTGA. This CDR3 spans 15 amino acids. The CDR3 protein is CASSSLAGPYNEQFF. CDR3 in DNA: TGTGCCAGCAGCTCACTAGCGGGACCCTACAATGAGCAGTTCTTC.

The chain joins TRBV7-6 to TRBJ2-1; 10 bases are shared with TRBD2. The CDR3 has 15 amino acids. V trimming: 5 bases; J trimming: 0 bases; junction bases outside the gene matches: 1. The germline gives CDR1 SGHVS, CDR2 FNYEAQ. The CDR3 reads CASSASGSSYNEQFF. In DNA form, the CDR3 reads TGTGCCAGCAGCGCTAGCGGGAGCTCCTACAATGAGCAGTTCTTC.

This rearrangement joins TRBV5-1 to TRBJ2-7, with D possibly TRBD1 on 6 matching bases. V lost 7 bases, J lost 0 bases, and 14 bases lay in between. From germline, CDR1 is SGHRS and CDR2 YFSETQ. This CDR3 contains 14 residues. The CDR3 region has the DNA TGCGCCAGCGGGGACCCCAGGGGCTCCTACGAGCAGTACTTC. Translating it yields CASGDPRGSYEQYF.

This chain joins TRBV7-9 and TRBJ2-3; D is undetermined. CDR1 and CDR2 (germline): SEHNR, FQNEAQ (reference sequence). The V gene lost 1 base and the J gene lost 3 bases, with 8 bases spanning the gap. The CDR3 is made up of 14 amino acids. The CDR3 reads CASSLGLQTDTQYF. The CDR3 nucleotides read TGTGCCAGCAGCTTAGGGCTGCAGACAGATACGCAGTATTTT.

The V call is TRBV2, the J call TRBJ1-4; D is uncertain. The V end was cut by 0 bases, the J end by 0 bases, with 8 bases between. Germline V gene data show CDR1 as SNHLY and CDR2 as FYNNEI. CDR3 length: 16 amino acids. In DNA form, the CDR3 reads TGTGCCAGCAGTGAAGCGCACGCTACAACTAATGAAAAACTGTTTTTT. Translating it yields CASSEAHATTNEKLFF.

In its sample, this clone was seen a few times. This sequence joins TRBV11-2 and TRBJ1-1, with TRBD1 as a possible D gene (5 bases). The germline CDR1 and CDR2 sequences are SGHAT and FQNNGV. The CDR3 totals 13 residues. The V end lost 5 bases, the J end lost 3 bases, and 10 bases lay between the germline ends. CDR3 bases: TGTGCCAGCAGCCGGGGGTATGACACTGAAGCTTTCTTT. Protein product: CASSRGYDTEAFF.

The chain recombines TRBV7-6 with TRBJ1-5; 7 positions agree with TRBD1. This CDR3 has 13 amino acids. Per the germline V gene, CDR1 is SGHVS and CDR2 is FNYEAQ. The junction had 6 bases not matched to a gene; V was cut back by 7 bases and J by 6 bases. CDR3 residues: CASNHPGGQPQHF. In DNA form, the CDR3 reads TGTGCCAGCAACCATCCAGGGGGTCAGCCCCAGCATTTT.

The CDR3 coding sequence is TGTGCCAGCAGCGTGGACAGGGGCCACGAGCAGTACTTC. Translating it yields CASSVDRGHEQYF. The chain is built from TRBV7-7 and TRBJ2-7; 9 positions agree with TRBD1. Germline CDR1 and CDR2: SSHAT and FNYEAQ (reference sequence). The CDR3 contains 13 residues. J lost 5 bases, V lost 5 bases, and 4 bases had no gene match.

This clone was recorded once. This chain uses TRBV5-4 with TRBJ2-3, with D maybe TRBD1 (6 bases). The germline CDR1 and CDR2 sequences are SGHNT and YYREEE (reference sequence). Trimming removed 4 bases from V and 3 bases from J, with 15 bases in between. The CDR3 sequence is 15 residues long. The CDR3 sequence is CASSLSGQTTDTQYF. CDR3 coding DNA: TGTGCCAGCAGCCTATCGGGACAAACTACAGATACGCAGTATTTT. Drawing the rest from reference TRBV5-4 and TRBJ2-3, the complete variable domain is ETGVTQSPTHLIKTRGQQVTLRCSSQSGHNTVSWYQQALGQGPQFIFQYYREEENGRGNFPPRFSGLQFPNYSSELNVNALELDDSALYLCASSLSGQTTDTQYFGPGTRLTVL.

This chain's CDR3 is CASSTLAGTDTQYF. CDR3 nucleotide sequence: TGTGCCAGTAGTACCCTAGCAGGCACAGATACGCAGTATTTT. The chain links TRBV19 to TRBJ2-3; D might be TRBD2 (5 bases). Germline V gene lookup returns CDR1 LNHDA and CDR2 SQIVND (reference sequence). Trimming shortened V by 4 bases and J by 1 base, and 9 bases separated the two germline ends. This CDR3 region has 14 residues.

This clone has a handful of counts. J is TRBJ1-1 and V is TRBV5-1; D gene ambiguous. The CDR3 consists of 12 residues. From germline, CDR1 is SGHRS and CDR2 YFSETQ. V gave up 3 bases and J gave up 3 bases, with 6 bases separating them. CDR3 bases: TGCGCCAGCAGCTCCCTCGACACTGAAGCTTTCTTT. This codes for CASSSLDTEAFF.

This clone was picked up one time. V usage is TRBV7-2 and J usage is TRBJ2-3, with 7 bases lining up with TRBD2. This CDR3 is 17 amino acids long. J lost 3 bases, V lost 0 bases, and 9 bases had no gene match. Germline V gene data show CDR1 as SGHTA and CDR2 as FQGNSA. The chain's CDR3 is CASSLALGTTPTDTQYF. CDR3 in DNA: TGTGCCAGCAGCTTAGCGTTGGGGACTACCCCAACAGATACGCAGTATTTT. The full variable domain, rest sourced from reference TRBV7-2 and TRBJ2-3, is GAGVSQSPSNKVTEKGKDVELRCDPISGHTALYWYRQSLGQGLEFLIYFQGNSAPDKSGLPSDRFSAERTGGSVSTLTIQRTQQEDSAVYLCASSLALGTTPTDTQYFGPGTRLTVL.

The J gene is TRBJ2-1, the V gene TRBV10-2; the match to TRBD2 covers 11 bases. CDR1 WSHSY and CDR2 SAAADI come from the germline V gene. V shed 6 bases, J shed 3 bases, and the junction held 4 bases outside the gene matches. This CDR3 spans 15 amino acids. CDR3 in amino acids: CASRPLAGGYNEQFF. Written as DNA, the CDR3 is TGCGCCAGCAGGCCTCTAGCGGGAGGCTACAATGAGCAGTTCTTC.

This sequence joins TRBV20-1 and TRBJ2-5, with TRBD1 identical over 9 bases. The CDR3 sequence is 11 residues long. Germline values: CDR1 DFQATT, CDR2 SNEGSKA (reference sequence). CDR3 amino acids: CSAQGAETQYF. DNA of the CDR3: TGCAGCGCACAGGGGGCAGAGACCCAGTACTTC.

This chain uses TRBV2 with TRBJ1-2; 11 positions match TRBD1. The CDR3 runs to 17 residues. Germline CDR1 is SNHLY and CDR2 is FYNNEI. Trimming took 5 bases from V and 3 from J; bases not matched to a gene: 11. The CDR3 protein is CASSPRDRGISYYGYTF. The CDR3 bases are TGTGCCAGCAGTCCCCGGGACAGGGGGATCTCCTACTATGGCTACACCTTC.

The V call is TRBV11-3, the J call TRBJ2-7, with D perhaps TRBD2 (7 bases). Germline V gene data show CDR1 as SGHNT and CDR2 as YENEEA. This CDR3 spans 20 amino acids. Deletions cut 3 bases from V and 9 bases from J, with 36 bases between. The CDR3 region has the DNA TGTGCCAGCAGCTTCCTCCTCCTGAATAACAGGGAAGGGAGCGGGACTGCGCAGTACTTC. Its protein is CASSFLLLNNREGSGTAQYF.

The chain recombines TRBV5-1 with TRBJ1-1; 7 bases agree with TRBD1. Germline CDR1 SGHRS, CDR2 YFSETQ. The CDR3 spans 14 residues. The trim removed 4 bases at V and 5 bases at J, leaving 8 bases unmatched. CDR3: CASSGEGARTEAFF. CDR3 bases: TGCGCCAGCAGCGGCGAGGGGGCGAGAACTGAAGCTTTCTTT.

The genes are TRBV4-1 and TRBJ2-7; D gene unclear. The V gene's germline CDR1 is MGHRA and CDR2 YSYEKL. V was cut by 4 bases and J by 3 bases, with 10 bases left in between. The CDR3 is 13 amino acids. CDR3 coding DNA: TGCGCCAGCAGCCCCCCTGCAGGCTACGAGCAGTACTTC. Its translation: CASSPPAGYEQYF.

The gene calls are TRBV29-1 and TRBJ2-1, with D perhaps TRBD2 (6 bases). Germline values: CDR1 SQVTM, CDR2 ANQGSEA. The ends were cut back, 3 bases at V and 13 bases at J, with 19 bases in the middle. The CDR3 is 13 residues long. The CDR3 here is CSVESPGTHPQFF. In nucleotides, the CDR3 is TGCAGCGTTGAGTCGCCCGGGACTCACCCCCAGTTCTTC.

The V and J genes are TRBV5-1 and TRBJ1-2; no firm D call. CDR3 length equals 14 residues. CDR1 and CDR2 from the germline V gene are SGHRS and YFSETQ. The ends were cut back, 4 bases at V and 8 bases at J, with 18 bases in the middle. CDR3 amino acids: CASSPSDGRGGYTF. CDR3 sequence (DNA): TGCGCCAGCAGCCCCTCGGACGGGAGAGGAGGCTACACCTTC.

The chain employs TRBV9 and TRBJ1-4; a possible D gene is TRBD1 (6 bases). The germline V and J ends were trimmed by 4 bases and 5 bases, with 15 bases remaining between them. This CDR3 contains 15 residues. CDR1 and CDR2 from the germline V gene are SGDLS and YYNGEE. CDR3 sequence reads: CASSPRLDRNEKLFF. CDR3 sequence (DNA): TGTGCCAGCAGCCCCCGCTTAGACAGGAATGAAAAACTGTTTTTT.

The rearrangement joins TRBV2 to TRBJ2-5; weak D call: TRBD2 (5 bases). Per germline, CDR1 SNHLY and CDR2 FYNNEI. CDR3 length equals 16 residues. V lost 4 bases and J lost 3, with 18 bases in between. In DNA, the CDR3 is TGTGCCAGCAGTGTTCCGGACTCGAAGACCGAAGAGACCCAGTACTTC. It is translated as CASSVPDSKTEETQYF.